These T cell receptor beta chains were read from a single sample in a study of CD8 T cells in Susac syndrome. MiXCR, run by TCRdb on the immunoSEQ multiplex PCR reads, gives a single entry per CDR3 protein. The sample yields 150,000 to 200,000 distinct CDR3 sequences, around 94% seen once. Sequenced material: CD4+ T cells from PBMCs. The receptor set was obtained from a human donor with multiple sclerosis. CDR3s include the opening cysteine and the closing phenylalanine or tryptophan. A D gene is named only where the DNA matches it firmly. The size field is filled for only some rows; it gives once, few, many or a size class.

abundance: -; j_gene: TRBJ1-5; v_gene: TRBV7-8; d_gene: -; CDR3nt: TGTGCCAGCAGCTTAGTGACAGGATCGATTCAGCCCCAGCATTTT; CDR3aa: CASSLVTGSIQPQHF
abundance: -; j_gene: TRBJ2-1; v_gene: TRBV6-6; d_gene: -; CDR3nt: TGTGCCAGCAGTTACGGAGCGGTTGGGGAGGATGAGCAGTTCTTC; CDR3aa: CASSYGAVGEDEQFF
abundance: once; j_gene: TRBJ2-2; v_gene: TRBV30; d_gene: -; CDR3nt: TGTGCCTGGAGTGTAGACAGCTACACCGGGGAGCTGTTTTTT; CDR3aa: CAWSVDSYTGELFF
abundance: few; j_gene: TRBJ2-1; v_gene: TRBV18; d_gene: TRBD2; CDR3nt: TGTGCCAGCTCGCTAGCGGGATACAATGAGCAGTTCTTC; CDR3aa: CASSLAGYNEQFF
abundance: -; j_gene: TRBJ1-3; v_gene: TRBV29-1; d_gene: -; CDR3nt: TGCAGCGCTGATCACACTGCCGGGGTCCGATATTTT; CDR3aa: CSADHTAGVRYF
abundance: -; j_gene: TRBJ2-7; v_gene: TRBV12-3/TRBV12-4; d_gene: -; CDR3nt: TGTGCCAGCAGTTTACGGGGGGCGGGGGAGCAGTACTTC; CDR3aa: CASSLRGAGEQYF
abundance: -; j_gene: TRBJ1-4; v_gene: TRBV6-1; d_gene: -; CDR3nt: TGTGCCAGCAGCCCCCTTACAATGACAGAACTTAATGAAAAACTGTTTTTT; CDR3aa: CASSPLTMTELNEKLFF
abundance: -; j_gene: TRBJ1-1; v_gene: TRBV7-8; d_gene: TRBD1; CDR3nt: TGTGCCAGCAGCTCCCGACAGGGGGCCACTGAAGCTTTCTTT; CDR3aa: CASSSRQGATEAFF
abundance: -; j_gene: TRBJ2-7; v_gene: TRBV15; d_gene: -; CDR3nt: TGTGCCACCAGCAGAGATGCTTCGGCCTACGAGCAGTACTTC; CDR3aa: CATSRDASAYEQYF
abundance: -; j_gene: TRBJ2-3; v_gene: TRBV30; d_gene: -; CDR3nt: TGTGCCTGGACCCCCCGGGGCACAGATACGCAGTATTTT; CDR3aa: CAWTPRGTDTQYF
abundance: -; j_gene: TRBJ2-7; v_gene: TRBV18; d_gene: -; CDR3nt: TGTGCCAGCTCACCACCCATCAGGGCATACGAGCAGTACTTC; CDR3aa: CASSPPIRAYEQYF
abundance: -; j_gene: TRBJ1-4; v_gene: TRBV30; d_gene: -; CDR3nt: TGTGCCTGGAGGACTGCCTGGGGCGAAAAACTGTTTTTT; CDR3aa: CAWRTAWGEKLFF
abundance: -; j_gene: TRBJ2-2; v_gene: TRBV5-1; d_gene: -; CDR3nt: TGCGCCAGCAGCTTGGAAGTAGCCGCCGGGGAGCTGTTTTTT; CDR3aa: CASSLEVAAGELFF
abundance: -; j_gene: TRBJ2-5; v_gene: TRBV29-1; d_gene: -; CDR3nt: TGCAGCGTGAGGGGCCAGGGAGAATTGACCCAGTACTTC; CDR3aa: CSVRGQGELTQYF
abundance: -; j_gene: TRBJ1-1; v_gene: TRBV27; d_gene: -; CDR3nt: TGTGCCAGCAGTTTATGGGGACAAGATGAAGCTTTCTTT; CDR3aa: CASSLWGQDEAFF
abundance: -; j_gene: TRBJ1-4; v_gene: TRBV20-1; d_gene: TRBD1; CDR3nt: TGCAGTGCTTCCCCAATCGGGACAGGCCGATCAACTAATGAAAAACTGTTTTTT; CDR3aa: CSASPIGTGRSTNEKLFF